One sample yielded the 24 T cell receptor beta chains listed below, sequenced in a study of cytomegalovirus exposure and HLA in healthy donors. A multiplex PCR was run with 60 Vbeta primers and 13 Jbeta primers. The method was immunoSEQ multiplex PCR; TCRdb's version includes in-frame clones alone and lacks a portion of them. The sample lists about 150,000 clones, roughly 80% occurring once. The sample taken for sequencing was PBMCs. These receptors were collected from a woman aged 40 to 55 in good health and CMV-seronegative.

This chain links TRBV10-2 with TRBJ1-5; maybe TRBD1 (6 bases). The CDR3 totals 13 residues. Germline values: CDR1 WSHSY, CDR2 SAAADI. V was cut by 6 bases and J by 3 bases, with 9 bases left in between. CDR3 region: CASSGQFNQPQHF. The DNA of the CDR3 is TGCGCCAGCAGCGGACAGTTCAATCAGCCCCAGCATTTT.

The chain combines TRBV5-1 with TRBJ1-1; weak D call: TRBD1 (5 bases). Germline V gene sequence: CDR1 SGHRS, CDR2 YFSETQ. Trimming left V 3 bases short and J 1 base short, with 10 bases between. This CDR3 has 14 amino acids. CDR3 residues: CASSYNGQNTEAFF. The CDR3 DNA sequence: TGCGCCAGCAGCTACAATGGACAGAACACTGAAGCTTTCTTT.

CDR3 sequence reads: CASRAGTYEQYF. Written as DNA, the CDR3 is TGTGCCAGCAGAGCCGGGACCTACGAGCAGTACTTC. This chain joins TRBV6-6 and TRBJ2-7; possible D gene TRBD2, 5 bases. The ends were cut back, 6 bases at V and 2 bases at J, with 8 bases in the middle. This CDR3 comprises 12 residues. The germline CDR1 and CDR2 sequences are MNHNY and SVGAGI (reference sequence).

This chain uses TRBV5-1 with TRBJ2-7; the D gene is possibly TRBD2 (6 bases). The V and J ends lost 2 bases and 9 bases respectively, with 12 bases between them. The CDR3 runs to 12 residues. The germline V gene has CDR1 SGHRS and CDR2 YFSETQ. The CDR3 here is CASSFGGRSQYF. DNA for the CDR3: TGCGCCAGCAGCTTCGGAGGGCGGTCGCAGTACTTC.

In this sample, this clone turned up a few times. Sequence at one end of the junction differs from germline and may be a read error. The chain employs TRBV7-9 and TRBJ2-7; 10 nucleotides align to TRBD1. The V gene's germline CDR1 is SEHNR and CDR2 FQNEAQ (reference sequence). This CDR3 contains 14 residues. CDR3: CSSSYWTGGAEQYF. Written as DNA, the CDR3 is TGTTCCAGCAGCTACTGGACAGGGGGGGCCGAGCAGTACTTC.

A word on this clone: The germline gene is not matched at one end of the junction; a read error may be the cause. The chain recombines TRBV7-9 with TRBJ2-7, with D maybe TRBD2 (5 bases). CDR1 is SEHNR and CDR2 is FQNEAQ in the germline V gene (reference sequence). The CDR3 loop spans 15 amino acids. Here the CDR3 reads CSSSLGFEAANEGYF. The CDR3, as DNA: TGTTCCAGCAGCTTAGGTTTTGAGGCAGCGAACGAGGGGTACTTC. The full variable domain, with the rest looked up from reference TRBV7-9 and TRBJ2-7, is DTGVSQNPRHKITKRGQNVTFRCDPISEHNRLYWYRQTLGQGPEFLTYFQNEAQLEKSRLLSDRFSAERPKGSFSTLEIQRTEQGDSAMYLCSSSLGFEAANEGYFGPGTRLTVT.

The V and J genes are TRBV5-3 and TRBJ2-3; 7 positions match TRBD2. TRBV5-3 is an open reading frame, and its role is uncertain. The CDR3 has 18 amino acids. Germline trimming cut 6 bases from V and 2 bases from J; bases unmatched to any gene: 18. In nucleotides, the CDR3 is TGTGCCAGAACCCCTTCGGGAGGACATACGGGCCACACAGATACGCAGTATTTT. Protein product: CARTPSGGHTGHTDTQYF.

The chain employs TRBV5-1 and TRBJ2-1, with 12 bases fitting TRBD2. This CDR3 has 15 residues. The germline CDR1 and CDR2 sequences are SGHRS and YFSETQ. Trimming cost V 1 base and J 9 bases; bases outside gene matches: 5. CDR3 nucleotide sequence: TGCGCCAGCAGCTTGTCGACTAGCGGGAGAGGTGAGCAGTTCTTC. Translation: CASSLSTSGRGEQFF.

This clone has only a few counts. The CDR3 coding sequence is TGTGCCAGCAGCCAACTGGGGGCAGTTTCTGCTGAAGCTTTCTTT. It specifies CASSQLGAVSAEAFF. This chain joins TRBV4-2 and TRBJ1-1, with a weak D call TRBD1 (6 bases). The CDR3 has 15 amino acids. Germline assignment: CDR1 LGHNA and CDR2 YNFKEQ. V was shortened by 2 bases and J by 6 bases, with 16 bases between the two germline ends.

The chain couples TRBV5-5 to TRBJ1-3; a weak D match, TRBD1 (6 bases). Per the germline V gene, CDR1 is SGHKS and CDR2 is YYEKEE (reference sequence). The germline V and J ends were trimmed by 2 bases and 0 bases, with 15 bases remaining between them. The length of the CDR3 is 17 residues. CDR3 residues: CASSLTQGRGSGNTIYF. In nucleotides, the CDR3 is TGTGCCAGCAGCTTAACGCAGGGCAGGGGCTCTGGAAACACCATATATTTT.

V is TRBV19 and J is TRBJ1-3; 7 bases are a match to TRBD1. After removal of 4 bases from V and 2 bases from J, the junction contained 5 bases not matched to a gene. The germline gives CDR1 LNHDA, CDR2 SQIVND (reference sequence). The CDR3 is made up of 15 amino acids. As DNA, the CDR3 is TGTGCCAGTAGTACCCCGACAGGGACTGGAAACACCATATATTTT. It translates to CASSTPTGTGNTIYF.

In its sample, this clone was seen a few times. The rearrangement joins TRBV18 to TRBJ1-1, with D unclear. The CDR3 runs 15 residues. Trimming removed 3 bases from V and 8 bases from J, with 19 bases in between. CDR1 and CDR2 from the germline V gene are KGHSH and LQKENI. CDR3 residues: CASSPADWGGIEAFF. The DNA for the CDR3 is TGTGCCAGCTCACCTGCGGACTGGGGAGGGATCGAAGCTTTCTTT.

The rearrangement joins TRBV14 to TRBJ2-7; 14 positions match TRBD2. The germline V gene has CDR1 SGHDN and CDR2 FVKESK. This CDR3 is 18 amino acids long. Germline trimming cut 4 bases from V and 3 bases from J; bases unmatched to any gene: 11. This CDR3 is CASSRRTSGGSIGYEQYF. Here the CDR3 DNA reads TGTGCCAGCAGCCGCCGGACTAGCGGGGGGTCTATAGGCTACGAGCAGTACTTC. The whole variable domain, filled in from reference TRBV14 and TRBJ2-7, reads EAGVTQFPSHSVIEKGQTVTLRCDPISGHDNLYWYRRVMGKEIKFLLHFVKESKQDESGMPNNRFLAERTGGTYSTLKVQPAELEDSGVYFCASSRRTSGGSIGYEQYFGPGTRLTVT.

As DNA, the CDR3 is TGTGCCAGCCGGGACAGGGGGCAGGCAGATACGCAGTATTTT. Protein product: CASRDRGQADTQYF. The chain joins TRBV19 to TRBJ2-3; 12 nucleotides match TRBD1. The CDR3 loop spans 14 amino acids. Germline V gene sequence: CDR1 LNHDA, CDR2 SQIVND (reference sequence). With V trimmed by 9 bases and J by 4 bases, 5 bases remained unmatched.

This clone was detected only a few times. The V and J genes are TRBV9 and TRBJ2-3; 12 positions match TRBD2. The CDR3 has 16 amino acids. With V trimmed by 0 bases and J by 1 base, 0 bases remained unmatched. The germline V gene has CDR1 SGDLS and CDR2 YYNGEE. In DNA, the CDR3 is TGTGCCAGCAGCGTAGGACTAGCGGGGGGCACAGATACGCAGTATTTT. It is translated as CASSVGLAGGTDTQYF. The entire variable domain, with the rest obtained from reference TRBV9 and TRBJ2-3, is as follows: DSGVTQTPKHLITATGQRVTLRCSPRSGDLSVYWYQQSLDQGLQFLIQYYNGEERAKGNILERFSAQQFPDLHSELNLSSLELGDSALYFCASSVGLAGGTDTQYFGPGTRLTVL.

The rearrangement joins TRBV20-1 to TRBJ1-4, with D perhaps matching TRBD1 (5 bases). V was pared by 5 bases and J by 12 bases, with 13 bases between. There are 11 residues in the CDR3. Germline V gene data show CDR1 as DFQATT and CDR2 as SNEGSKA (reference sequence). The CDR3 region is CSAFGGVELFF. CDR3 sequence (DNA): TGCAGTGCTTTTGGGGGGGTAGAACTGTTTTTT.

J is TRBJ2-5 and V is TRBV21-1; the table names TRBD2, a call not compared with the DNA. TRBV21-1 is an annotated pseudogene. The CDR3 is 15 residues long. The CDR3 loop is CASSSRGRGEETQYF. The CDR3 DNA sequence: TGTGCCAGCAGCAGCCGCGGGAGAGGTGAGGAGACCCAGTACTTC.

The gene calls are TRBV10-3 and TRBJ2-1; 15 positions match TRBD2. Unmatched junction bases numbered 4, after V lost 4 bases and J lost 0 bases. The CDR3 is 18 amino acids. From germline, CDR1 is ENHRY and CDR2 SYGVKD. The CDR3 loop reads CAISAGLAGGFSYNEQFF. The CDR3 DNA is TGTGCCATCAGTGCAGGACTAGCGGGGGGGTTCTCCTACAATGAGCAGTTCTTC.

This clone was picked up a small number of times. CDR3 loop: CSVDWTDTDTQYF. The CDR3 nucleotides are TGCAGCGTGGACTGGACAGACACAGATACGCAGTATTTT. The chain recombines TRBV29-1 with TRBJ2-3, with D maybe TRBD1 (6 bases). CDR1 SQVTM and CDR2 ANQGSEA come from the germline V gene. This CDR3 spans 13 amino acids. The V gene lost 6 bases and the J gene lost 2 bases, with 12 bases spanning the gap.

This chain uses TRBV4-1 with TRBJ1-5; 7 bases fit TRBD1. V was clipped by 2 bases and J by 4 bases; unmatched bases: 8. The CDR3 is made up of 16 amino acids. Germline V gene lookup returns CDR1 MGHRA and CDR2 YSYEKL. CDR3 nucleotide sequence: TGCGCCAGCAGCCAATGGGGGACAGCTACTAATCAGCCCCAGCATTTT. Translating it yields CASSQWGTATNQPQHF.

This clone appeared a single time. The chain recombines TRBV11-2 with TRBJ1-6, with unresolved D. CDR1 and CDR2 (germline): SGHAT, FQNNGV. The CDR3 runs 13 residues. Deletions cut 6 bases from V and 4 bases from J, with 7 bases between. DNA of the CDR3: TGTGCCAGCAGACGGGATTATAATTCACCCCTCCACTTT. Its translation: CASRRDYNSPLHF.

The rearrangement links TRBV27 to TRBJ1-4; D unclear. CDR1 is MNHEY, CDR2 SMNVEV, per germline (reference sequence). Trimming pared 3 bases from V and 8 bases from J, leaving 13 bases between. This CDR3 comprises 14 residues. In DNA form, the CDR3 reads TGTGCCAGCAGTTTTTTCGGACTCGGGGAAAAACTGTTTTTT. As protein: CASSFFGLGEKLFF.

The V gene is TRBV19, the J gene TRBJ2-2; D might be TRBD1 (5 bases). This CDR3 is 14 amino acids long. The V end was cut by 6 bases, the J end by 4 bases, with 12 bases between. The germline V gene encodes CDR1 LNHDA and CDR2 SQIVND (reference sequence). The chain's CDR3 is CASRPTQATGELFF. CDR3 DNA sequence: TGTGCCAGTAGACCAACACAGGCCACCGGGGAGCTGTTTTTT.

The chain is built from TRBV11-3 and TRBJ2-2; weak D call: TRBD2 (6 bases). Germline V gene lookup returns CDR1 SGHNT and CDR2 YENEEA. The ends were cut back, 3 bases at V and 7 bases at J, with 21 bases in the middle. The CDR3 totals 17 residues. CDR3 sequence reads: CASSLGGWGRVNGELFF. CDR3 DNA sequence: TGTGCCAGCAGCTTGGGGGGTTGGGGCCGCGTAAACGGGGAGCTGTTTTTT. The variable domain in full, with the rest retrieved from reference TRBV11-3 and TRBJ2-2, is EAGVVQSPRYKIIEKKQPVAFWCNPISGHNTLYWYLQNLGQGPELLIRYENEEAVDDSQLPKDRFSAERLKGVDSTLKIQPAELGDSAVYLCASSLGGWGRVNGELFFGEGSRLTVL.